A selection of T cell receptor beta chains follows, all from one sample in a study of blood T cell repertoires in COVID-19. Generated by immunoSEQ multiplex PCR, the TCRdb table keeps only in-frame clones and is missing some. The data show 40,000 to 65,000 clones, with around 80% seen just once and 15% held by the top ten. The sample comprised peripheral blood. The receptors stem from a human donor with active or convalescent COVID-19. The donor label of this sample is uncertain. Both conserved end residues are part of each CDR3. D genes are given only for firm matches. A row's size may be missing; if present it is once, few, many or a size class.

J gene | V gene | clone size | D gene | CDR3 DNA | CDR3 protein
TRBJ2-7 | TRBV19 | - | TRBD2 | TGTGCCAGTAGTCGGGCGGGAGATCTGGCCGAGCAGTACTTC | CASSRAGDLAEQYF
TRBJ2-6 | TRBV9 | - | - | TGTGCCAGCAGCGTAGAGGGGGTGGCTGGGGCCAACGTCCTGACTTTC | CASSVEGVAGANVLTF
TRBJ1-3 | TRBV19 | - | TRBD1 | TGTGCCAGTAGTGACCCCCCCGGACAGGGGCCCTTCTCTGGAAACACCATATATTTT | CASSDPPGQGPFSGNTIYF
TRBJ1-6 | TRBV19 | - | - | TGTGCCAGTAGTCTTCCGGGTGGTGGGTCCTATAATTCACCCCTCCACTTT | CASSLPGGGSYNSPLHF
TRBJ1-5 | TRBV5-1 | - | TRBD1 | TGCGCCAGCAGCCTGACAGGGGGCAATCAGCCCCAGCATTTT | CASSLTGGNQPQHF
TRBJ1-1 | TRBV5-6 | - | TRBD1 | TGTGCCAGCAGCTACAGGGGAGCGAGCACAGGAGGCACTGAAGCTTTCTTT | CASSYRGASTGGTEAFF
TRBJ1-5 | TRBV7-2 | - | - | TGTGCCAGCAGCTTAGGGGGGGGCAATCAGCCCCAGCATTTT | CASSLGGGNQPQHF
TRBJ2-3 | TRBV2 | - | - | TGTGCCAGCAGTGATGGCTTTAACACAGATACGCAGTATTTT | CASSDGFNTDTQYF
TRBJ2-3 | TRBV19 | - | TRBD2 | TGTGCCAGTCAAGGACTAGCCCGCACAGATACGCAGTATTTT | CASQGLARTDTQYF
TRBJ2-1 | TRBV4-2 | - | - | TGTGCCAGCAGCCAAGAGGACATTCAAGGCTCCTACAATGAGCAGTTCTTC | CASSQEDIQGSYNEQFF
TRBJ2-7 | TRBV5-4 | - | - | TGTGCCAGCAGCTTGAATCTCGGGGACTACGAGCAGTACTTC | CASSLNLGDYEQYF
TRBJ1-5 | TRBV10-3 | - | - | TGTGCCATCAGTGGGGGGGGTCTTACAAATCAGCCCCAGCATTTT | CAISGGGLTNQPQHF
TRBJ1-2 | TRBV6-5 | - | - | TGTGCCAGCAGCGCGCGGAACTATGGCTACACCTTC | CASSARNYGYTF
TRBJ2-1 | TRBV6-4 | medium-sized | TRBD2 | TGTGCCAGCAGTGACTCGTTTACGGGAGGGGGCAATGAGCAGTTCTTC | CASSDSFTGGGNEQFF
TRBJ1-5 | TRBV2 | - | - | TGTGCCAGCAATTCAGAACAGGCCAGCAATCAGCCCCAGCATTTT | CASNSEQASNQPQHF
TRBJ2-7 | TRBV3-1/TRBV3-2 | - | TRBD2 | TGTGCCAGCAGCCAAGATAGGCGGGAGGAGCAGTACTTC | CASSQDRREEQYF
TRBJ1-4 | TRBV3-1/TRBV3-2 | - | TRBD1 | TGTGCCAGCAGCCTCGGGACAGCTAATGAAAAACTGTTTTTT | CASSLGTANEKLFF
TRBJ2-5 | TRBV29-1 | - | - | TGCAGCGTTGAAGGGGGAGTCCAAGAGACCCAGTACTTC | CSVEGGVQETQYF
TRBJ1-2 | TRBV5-4 | once | - | TGTGCCAGCAGCTTGGAGCGGAGGTTAGACACCTTC | CASSLERRLDTF
TRBJ2-5 | TRBV5-6 | - | TRBD1 | TGTGCCAGCAGCTTTAGGACAGGCTTCCAAGAGACCCAGTACTTC | CASSFRTGFQETQYF
TRBJ1-5 | TRBV19 | - | TRBD1 | TGTGCCAGTAGTATTTATGGGACAGTCAATGGGTATCAGCCCCAGCATTTT | CASSIYGTVNGYQPQHF
TRBJ2-5 | TRBV11-3 | - | - | TGTGCCAGCAGCCGGGAGAATGTAAAGACCCAGTACTTC | CASSRENVKTQYF
TRBJ1-5 | TRBV7-2 | medium-sized | TRBD1 | TGTGCCAGCAGCTGGGGACAGGGGAGCAATCAGCCCCAGCATTTT | CASSWGQGSNQPQHF
TRBJ1-5 | TRBV28 | - | - | TGTGCCAGCAGTTACGGACTAGAGCCCCAGCATTTT | CASSYGLEPQHF
TRBJ1-2 | TRBV11-2 | few | TRBD1 | TGTGCCAGCAGTCCGGGACAGGGAAATAACTATGGCTACACCTTC | CASSPGQGNNYGYTF
TRBJ1-5 | TRBV24-1 | once | - | TGTGCCACCAGTGATTCCACACAGGGTCAGCCCCAGCATTTT | CATSDSTQGQPQHF
TRBJ1-5 | TRBV28 | - | - | TGTGCCAGCAGCCGGGGAGGGGAGGGTCAGCCCCAGCATTTT | CASSRGGEGQPQHF
TRBJ1-5 | TRBV29-1 | - | TRBD1 | TGCAGCGCTGGACAGGCAGGTCAGCCCCAGCATTTT | CSAGQAGQPQHF
TRBJ1-2 | TRBV6-5 | - | - | TGTGCCAGCAGTTTATCCGGGACAAATTATGGCTACACCTTC | CASSLSGTNYGYTF
TRBJ2-7 | TRBV11-2 | - | TRBD2 | TGTGCCAGCAGGAAGACTAGCGGGAGGGCCCGCTCCTACGAGCAGTACTTC | CASRKTSGRARSYEQYF
TRBJ1-5 | TRBV15 | - | - | TGTGCCACCAGCAGAGATCTAAGCAATCAGCCCCAGCATTTT | CATSRDLSNQPQHF
TRBJ2-1 | TRBV30 | - | TRBD2 | TGTGCCTGGAGTGTACGGGGCGGGAGACGAAATGAGCAGTTCTTC | CAWSVRGGRRNEQFF
TRBJ2-3 | TRBV5-4 | few | - | TGTGCCAGCAGCTCCCCCACGGGGAGCACAGATACGCAGTATTTT | CASSSPTGSTDTQYF
TRBJ1-1 | TRBV14 | - | - | TGTGCCAGCAGCCTACAGGCGAACACTGAAGCTTTCTTT | CASSLQANTEAFF
TRBJ2-7 | TRBV19 | - | - | TGTGCCAGTTCAAGGGCGGGATCATACGAGCAGTACTTC | CASSRAGSYEQYF
TRBJ2-1 | TRBV24-1 | - | TRBD1 | TGTGCCACCAGTGACCCGGACAGGGGGGCCGACAATGAGCAGTTCTTC | CATSDPDRGADNEQFF
TRBJ2-1 | TRBV19 | - | TRBD2 | TGTGCCAGTAGTTCCGGACTAGCTGTTCATGAGCAGTTCTTC | CASSSGLAVHEQFF
TRBJ1-5 | TRBV28 | - | TRBD1 | TGTGCCAGCAGTTATCCAAGGACAGGAATCTTCAATCAGCCCCAGCATTTT | CASSYPRTGIFNQPQHF
TRBJ1-4 | TRBV2 | - | - | TGTGCCAGCAGTGAAGACAGGGATCCAGAAAAACTGTTTTTT | CASSEDRDPEKLFF
TRBJ1-2 | TRBV30 | - | TRBD1 | TGTGCCTGGGCTACGGACAGGGGCGGCTACACCTTC | CAWATDRGGYTF